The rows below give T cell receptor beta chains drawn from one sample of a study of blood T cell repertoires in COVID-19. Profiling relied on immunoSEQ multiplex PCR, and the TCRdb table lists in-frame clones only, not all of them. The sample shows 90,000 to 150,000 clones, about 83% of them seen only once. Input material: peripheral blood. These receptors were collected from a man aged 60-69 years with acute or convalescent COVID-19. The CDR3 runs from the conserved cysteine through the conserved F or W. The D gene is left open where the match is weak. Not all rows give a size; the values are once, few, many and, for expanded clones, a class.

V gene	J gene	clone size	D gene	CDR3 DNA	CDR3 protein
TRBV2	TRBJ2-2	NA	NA	TGTGCCAGCGGGGGCTCTACGAGACCCGGGGAGCTGTTTTTT	CASGGSTRPGELFF
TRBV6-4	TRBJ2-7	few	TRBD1	TGTGCCAGTTTCCGGACAGGGGGCATCGACGAGCAGTACTTC	CASFRTGGIDEQYF
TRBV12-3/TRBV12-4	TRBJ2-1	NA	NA	TGTGCCAGCAGAGAAAGCCGTGCCAATGAGCAGTTCTTC	CASRESRANEQFF
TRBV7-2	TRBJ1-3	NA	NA	TGTGCCAGCAGCTTAGCGACAGCTGGAAACACCATATATTTT	CASSLATAGNTIYF
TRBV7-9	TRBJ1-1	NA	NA	TGTGCCAGCAGGGAAGGGGGATCGAACACTGAAGCTTTCTTT	CASREGGSNTEAFF
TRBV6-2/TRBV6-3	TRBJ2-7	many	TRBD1	TGTGCCAGCAGTTTTACAGACAGGGGGCAAGGCGAGCAGTACTTC	CASSFTDRGQGEQYF
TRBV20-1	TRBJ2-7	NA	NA	TGCAGTGCTAATGACCGCTTACGAGCTCACGAGCAGTACTTC	CSANDRLRAHEQYF
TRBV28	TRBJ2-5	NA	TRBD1	TGTGCCAGCAGTCCCCAGGGGGCTTGGCAAGAGACCCAGTACTTC	CASSPQGAWQETQYF
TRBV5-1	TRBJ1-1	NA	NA	TGCGCCAGCAGCTGGGCGGACAGCCCCAAGTTAGAAGCTTTCTTT	CASSWADSPKLEAFF
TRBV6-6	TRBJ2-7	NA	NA	TGTGCCAGCAGTTTGTTGGGGGGATCCTACGAGCAGTACTTC	CASSLLGGSYEQYF
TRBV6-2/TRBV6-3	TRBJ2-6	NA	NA	TGTGCCAGCACCCCGACAACCGGGGCCAACGTCCTGACTTTC	CASTPTTGANVLTF
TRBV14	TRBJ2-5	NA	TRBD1	TGTGCCAGCAGCCACCGGGACAGGGATTCTTGGGAGACCCAGTACTTC	CASSHRDRDSWETQYF
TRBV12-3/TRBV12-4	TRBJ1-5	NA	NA	TGTGCCAGCAGTTTCACGGAGAATCAGCCCCAGCATTTT	CASSFTENQPQHF
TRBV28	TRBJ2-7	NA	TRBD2	TGTGCCAGCGAATCCGGGACTAGCGGTTTCGAGCAGTACTTC	CASESGTSGFEQYF
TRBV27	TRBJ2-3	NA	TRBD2	TGTGCCAGCAGTCTCCGACTAGCGGGAGACCCCCCAGATACGCAGTATTTT	CASSLRLAGDPPDTQYF
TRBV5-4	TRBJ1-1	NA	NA	TGTGCCAGCAGCTTGGAGTACGGGAACACTGAAGCTTTCTTT	CASSLEYGNTEAFF
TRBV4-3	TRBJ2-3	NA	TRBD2	TGCGCCAGCAGCCAAGGGGAGCGGGGTAGCACAGATACGCAGTATTTT	CASSQGERGSTDTQYF